These 9 T cell receptor beta chains were sequenced from one sample in a study of beta chain features in type 1 diabetes. Study-wide results and caveats: Across all four CD4+ subsets, people with type 1 diabetes showed modestly shorter TCRB CDR3s.

The isolated RNA, all of it, was reverse transcribed, so expressed TCRB transcripts were what got sequenced. Here immunoSEQ multiplex PCR was the method, and the copy in TCRdb shows in-frame clones only, minus some. The sample lists about 400,000 clones, 10% to 15% occurring once. Their specific antigens are unknown. The material sequenced was naive CD4+ T cells from blood. The receptors derive from a woman aged 18 to 35 with type 1 diabetes.

The CDR3 nucleotides read TGTGCCAGCAGTTCTGGGCAGTCCTACGAGCAGTACTTC. As protein: CASSSGQSYEQYF. This sequence joins TRBV25-1 and TRBJ2-7; D is ambiguous. The CDR3 is 13 residues long. The V gene's germline CDR1 is MGHDK and CDR2 SYGVNS. V was clipped by 5 bases and J by 1 base, with 9 bases between them.

The J gene is TRBJ1-2, the V gene TRBV25-1; D may be TRBD1 (6 bases). The V end was cut by 5 bases, the J end by 6 bases, with 16 bases between. This CDR3 is 14 amino acids long. The germline V gene encodes CDR1 MGHDK and CDR2 SYGVNS. CDR3 in DNA: TGTGCCAGCAGTCCCTGGACAGCGAAAGATGGCTACACCTTC. Protein product: CASSPWTAKDGYTF.

The table lists this clone with a few counts. CDR3 sequence: CAWCWAPGTEAFF. CDR3 DNA: TGTGCCTGGTGCTGGGCCCCGGGGACTGAAGCTTTCTTT. The V and J genes are TRBV30 and TRBJ1-1; D ambiguous. This CDR3 comprises 13 residues. Trimming removed 5 bases at V and 5 bases at J, with 15 bases between. Germline V gene sequence: CDR1 GTSNPN, CDR2 SVGIG (reference sequence).

This clone came up a few times. This chain links TRBV15 with TRBJ2-2, with 12 bases that match TRBD2. Looked up from germline, CDR1 is LNHNV and CDR2 is YYDKDF (reference sequence). Losses at the gene ends were 4 bases for V and 4 bases for J; bases not matched to a gene: 7. The CDR3 has 17 residues. CDR3 amino acids: CATSKTGLAGSTGELFF. The CDR3 nucleotides are TGTGCCACCAGCAAGACCGGACTAGCGGGGTCCACCGGGGAGCTGTTTTTT.

This chain joins TRBV11-2 and TRBJ2-3, with D possibly matching TRBD2 (5 bases). The CDR3 extends over 15 amino acids. CDR1 and CDR2 from the germline V gene are SGHAT and FQNNGV. V lost 5 bases, J lost 5 bases, and 17 bases lay in between. DNA of the CDR3: TGTGCCAGCAGCCCTACTCCGGGAACGGGAGATACGCAGTATTTT. Translation: CASSPTPGTGDTQYF. The whole variable domain, remainder taken from reference TRBV11-2 and TRBJ2-3, is EAGVAQSPRYKIIEKRQSVAFWCNPISGHATLYWYQQILGQGPKLLIQFQNNGVVDDSQLPKDRFSAERLKGVDSTLKIQPAKLEDSAVYLCASSPTPGTGDTQYFGPGTRLTVL.

This clone was seen more than once but under ten times. The V and J genes are TRBV29-1 and TRBJ2-5, with 11 bases that match TRBD2. CDR1 SQVTM and CDR2 ANQGSEA come from the germline V gene. The CDR3 is 14 residues long. Trimming removed 6 bases from V and 10 bases from J; junction bases left unmatched: 13. Here the CDR3 DNA reads TGCAGCGTCCTTCTACTAGCGGGAGTATCGGACCAGTACTTC. Protein: CSVLLLAGVSDQYF.

The chain employs TRBV28 and TRBJ1-5; tentatively, D is TRBD1 (6 bases). The CDR3 has 19 amino acids. Germline CDR1 MDHEN, CDR2 SYDVKM. V was trimmed by 7 bases and J by 2 bases, leaving 27 bases between them. The CDR3 region is CASIPRWRGRGVGNQPQHF. In nucleotides, the CDR3 is TGTGCCAGCATCCCCCGCTGGCGGGGGCGCGGAGTCGGCAATCAGCCCCAGCATTTT.

This clone has a handful of counts. V is TRBV10-3 and J is TRBJ1-1, with D unresolved. V lost 2 bases and J 4 bases, leaving 5 bases between the germline ends. CDR3 length: 12 amino acids. Germline values: CDR1 ENHRY, CDR2 SYGVKD. CDR3 sequence reads: CAISEEITEAFF. The CDR3 region has the DNA TGTGCCATCAGTGAGGAGATCACTGAAGCTTTCTTT.

This clone was observed a handful of times. V gene TRBV27 combines with J gene TRBJ2-1, with 9 positions matching TRBD1. This CDR3 region has 14 residues. Looked up from germline, CDR1 is MNHEY and CDR2 is SMNVEV (reference sequence). Trimming took 6 bases from V and 3 from J; bases not matched to a gene: 3. The CDR3 here is CASSRDRVYNEQFF. DNA of the CDR3: TGTGCCAGCAGCCGGGACAGGGTCTACAATGAGCAGTTCTTC.